Shown below are 23 T cell receptor beta chains from a single sample sequenced in a study of OX40 agonist ivuxolimab in advanced cancers. The protocol was immunoSEQ multiplex PCR, while the TCRdb copy is restricted to in-frame clones and leaves out a portion. This table holds tens of thousands of clones, 80% to 90% found once. Sequencing was performed on CD4+ or CD8+ T cells sorted from blood, taken in a trial of the OX40 agonist ivuxolimab. Receptor source: an adult with an advanced solid tumor such as melanoma, head and neck, liver or kidney cancer.

This sequence joins TRBV5-1 and TRBJ2-5; D is perhaps TRBD2 (5 bases). This CDR3 is built from 13 residues. V was cut by 0 bases and J by 5 bases, with 8 bases left in between. Germline CDR1 is SGHRS and CDR2 is YFSETQ. The CDR3 protein is CASSLAGLETQYF. Written as DNA, the CDR3 is TGCGCCAGCAGCTTGGCGGGGTTGGAGACCCAGTACTTC. Full variable domain (missing parts from reference TRBV5-1 and TRBJ2-5): KAGVTQTPRYLIKTRGQQVTLSCSPISGHRSVSWYQQTPGQGLQFLFEYFSETQRNKGNFPGRFSGRQFSNSRSEMNVSTLELGDSALYLCASSLAGLETQYFGPGTRLLVL.

The CDR3 here is CASSPPGRINTGELFF. In DNA, the CDR3 is TGTGCCAGCTCACCACCGGGACGGATAAACACCGGGGAGCTGTTTTTT. This sequence joins TRBV18 and TRBJ2-2; TRBD1 or TRBD2 may be the D gene (5 bases each). V was clipped by 0 bases and J by 2 bases, with 10 bases between them. Germline values: CDR1 KGHSH, CDR2 LQKENI. This CDR3 has 16 residues.

This chain connects TRBV18 to TRBJ2-7, with D possibly being TRBD1 or TRBD2 (5 bases each). Trimming removed 6 bases from V and 7 bases from J, with 19 bases in between. CDR3 length equals 14 residues. CDR1 KGHSH and CDR2 LQKENI come from the germline V gene. The CDR3 DNA follows: TGTGCCAGCTCCAGGGTTCACGGGGTGAGGGAGCAGTACTTC. It is translated as CASSRVHGVREQYF. The full variable domain, in which reference TRBV18 and TRBJ2-7 provide the parts outside the CDR3, is NAGVMQNPRHLVRRRGQEARLRCSPMKGHSHVYWYRQLPEEGLKFMVYLQKENIIDESGMPKERFSAEFPKEGPSILRIQQVVRGDSAAYFCASSRVHGVREQYFGPGTRLTVT.

Here the CDR3 reads CASRVLAGTYNEQFF. The DNA for the CDR3 is TGTGCCAGTAGGGTACTAGCGGGAACCTACAATGAGCAGTTCTTC. V and J are TRBV19 and TRBJ2-1; 10 nucleotides agree with TRBD2. The junction had 4 bases not matched to a gene; V was cut back by 6 bases and J by 2 bases. CDR1 and CDR2 (germline): LNHDA, SQIVND (reference sequence). This CDR3 comprises 15 residues.

The chain recombines TRBV11-3 with TRBJ2-1; TRBD2 might be the D (6 bases). This CDR3 region has 14 residues. The V end was cut by 3 bases, the J end by 0 bases, with 6 bases between. Germline V gene data show CDR1 as SGHNT and CDR2 as YENEEA. CDR3 DNA: TGTGCCAGCAGCTTGGGGGGCTCCTACAATGAGCAGTTCTTC. Translating it yields CASSLGGSYNEQFF.

The genes are TRBV12-5 and TRBJ2-4; D is ambiguous. CDR1 LGHNT and CDR2 FRNRAP come from the germline V gene. This CDR3 has 14 amino acids. V dropped 2 bases and J dropped 0 bases, with 5 bases sitting between them. The DNA of the CDR3 is TGTGCTAGTGGTTTGACAGCAGCCAAAAACATTCAGTACTTC. It encodes CASGLTAAKNIQYF.

The chain is built from TRBV28 and TRBJ2-7; the match to TRBD2 covers 7 bases. V was clipped by 6 bases and J by 1 base; unmatched bases: 15. Germline CDR1 is MDHEN and CDR2 is SYDVKM. The CDR3 contains 17 residues. The CDR3 region has the DNA TGTGCCAGCAGACCCCCCCTAGAGAGCGGGATTTCCTACGAGCAGTACTTC. Translation: CASRPPLESGISYEQYF. Full variable domain (missing parts from reference TRBV28 and TRBJ2-7): DVKVTQSSRYLVKRTGEKVFLECVQDMDHENMFWYRQDPGLGLRLIYFSYDVKMKEKGDIPEGYSVSREKKERFSLILESASTNQTSMYLCASRPPLESGISYEQYFGPGTRLTVT.

This clone has only one observation. The gene calls are TRBV21-1 and TRBJ1-2; the table's D call, TRBD1, has no DNA check behind it. TRBV21-1 is recorded as a pseudogene. The CDR3 has 15 amino acids. The DNA for the CDR3 is TGTGCCAGCAGCAAAGTTTGGGACAGGAGGTATGGCTACACCTTC. It is translated as CASSKVWDRRYGYTF.

V and J are TRBV6-5 and TRBJ1-1; possible D gene TRBD1, 6 bases. The CDR3 extends over 16 amino acids. The germline CDR1 and CDR2 sequences are MNHEY and SVGAGI. Deletions cut 0 bases from V and 0 bases from J, with 11 bases between. The CDR3: CASSYSRGTLNTEAFF. CDR3 sequence (DNA): TGTGCCAGCAGTTACTCAAGAGGGACACTGAACACTGAAGCTTTCTTT.

This clone was seen only once. CDR3 bases: TGCAGCGTTGCACTAGACTACGAGCAGTACTTC. The encoded protein is CSVALDYEQYF. The genes are TRBV29-1 and TRBJ2-7; perhaps TRBD2 as D (5 bases). V was clipped by 4 bases and J by 3 bases, with 7 bases between them. The germline gives CDR1 SQVTM, CDR2 ANQGSEA. The CDR3 is made up of 11 amino acids.

J is TRBJ2-1 and V is TRBV11-2; 10 bases line up with TRBD1. This CDR3 region has 16 residues. CDR1 and CDR2 (germline): SGHAT, FQNNGV. The V gene end was trimmed by 4 bases and the J gene end by 6 bases; junction bases not matched to a gene: 9. The CDR3 DNA is TGTGCCAGCAGCTCAGTCCCGGGACAGGGGTTCAATGAGCAGTTCTTC. It specifies CASSSVPGQGFNEQFF.

This chain joins TRBV28 and TRBJ2-1; possible D gene TRBD2, 6 bases. The CDR3 contains 18 residues. V was shortened by 4 bases and J by 0 bases, with 19 bases between the two germline ends. Per the germline V gene, CDR1 is MDHEN and CDR2 is SYDVKM. The CDR3 DNA is TGTGCCAGCAGTTCCAGGATCTATAGCGGACGCTCCTACAATGAGCAGTTCTTC. This sequence encodes CASSSRIYSGRSYNEQFF.

J is TRBJ1-2 and V is TRBV28; tentatively, D is TRBD1 (6 bases). CDR1 and CDR2 from the germline V gene are MDHEN and SYDVKM. V was trimmed by 3 bases and J by 5 bases, leaving 22 bases between them. The CDR3 sequence is 17 residues long. The CDR3 region has the DNA TGTGCCAGCAGTTTTGGGGACACCAATCCCCTGAGGTATGGCTACACCTTC. Its protein product is CASSFGDTNPLRYGYTF.

The rearrangement links TRBV11-2 to TRBJ2-2; D is undetermined. V lost 0 bases and J 5 bases, leaving 10 bases between the germline ends. This CDR3 spans 15 amino acids. The germline V gene encodes CDR1 SGHAT and CDR2 FQNNGV. CDR3 sequence: CASSLDPRSTGELFF. DNA of the CDR3: TGTGCCAGCAGCTTAGACCCCAGATCGACCGGGGAGCTGTTTTTT.

The J gene is TRBJ2-5, the V gene TRBV18; no clear D. V shed 5 bases and J shed 5 bases, with 15 bases lying between them. The germline V gene has CDR1 KGHSH and CDR2 LQKENI. CDR3 size: 14 residues. The CDR3 DNA sequence: TGTGCCAGCTCAATGGCCGTCCTCCGGGAGACCCAGTACTTC. It yields the protein CASSMAVLRETQYF.

The J gene is TRBJ2-3, the V gene TRBV14; TRBD2 is a possible D gene (5 bases). This CDR3 has 14 residues. Trimming took 4 bases from V and 2 from J, leaving 10 bases between them. Germline V gives CDR1 SGHDN, CDR2 FVKESK. Here the CDR3 reads CASSPGRDTDTQYF. CDR3 sequence (DNA): TGTGCCAGCAGCCCCGGACGGGACACAGATACGCAGTATTTT.

The chain uses TRBV4-1 and TRBJ2-1; the D gene is possibly TRBD1 (6 bases). V shed 1 base and J shed 9 bases, with 22 bases lying between them. Germline CDR1 and CDR2: MGHRA and YSYEKL. The CDR3 is 17 amino acids. The CDR3 sequence: CASSQGRGLRDNSEQFF. The CDR3 DNA follows: TGCGCCAGCAGCCAAGGAAGGGGCTTAAGGGACAATAGTGAGCAGTTCTTC.

This clone came up once. This chain connects TRBV18 to TRBJ2-1, with 7 positions matching TRBD1. J lost 2 bases, V lost 4 bases, and 8 bases had no gene match. The CDR3 consists of 16 residues. Germline-derived CDR1 and CDR2 are KGHSH and LQKENI. The CDR3 protein is CASSLATGTPYNEQFF. CDR3 DNA sequence: TGTGCCAGCTCACTTGCGACAGGGACACCCTACAATGAGCAGTTCTTC.

This rearrangement joins TRBV2 to TRBJ2-7; D ambiguous. V was trimmed by 4 bases and J by 2 bases, leaving 15 bases between them. The CDR3 has 15 residues. CDR1 is SNHLY and CDR2 is FYNNEI in the germline V gene. The chain's CDR3 is CASSGSTVRTYEQYF. The CDR3 nucleotides are TGTGCCAGCAGTGGATCGACGGTGAGAACCTACGAGCAGTACTTC.

The chain is built from TRBV4-2 and TRBJ2-1; TRBD2 matches 7 bases. This CDR3 has 14 residues. The trim removed 1 base at V and 4 bases at J, leaving 1 base unmatched. From germline, CDR1 is LGHNA and CDR2 YNFKEQ. CDR3 DNA sequence: TGTGCCAGCAGCCAAGCTAGCGGATACAATGAGCAGTTCTTC. Its translation is CASSQASGYNEQFF.

The chain joins TRBV25-1 to TRBJ2-7, with 9 bases that match TRBD2. CDR3 length: 14 amino acids. V lost 3 bases and J lost 2; bases outside the gene matches: 2. Germline CDR1 reads MGHDK; CDR2 reads SYGVNS. CDR3 amino acids: CASSEASGTYEQYF. The CDR3 DNA reads as TGTGCCAGCAGTGAGGCTAGCGGGACCTACGAGCAGTACTTC.

The chain combines TRBV4-3 with TRBJ2-7; D is perhaps TRBD2 (6 bases). Germline-derived CDR1 and CDR2 are LGHNA and YSLEER. The V gene lost 2 bases and the J gene lost 4 bases, with 9 bases spanning the gap. The CDR3 spans 13 residues. The CDR3 DNA reads as TGCGCCAGCAGCCAACGGGAGTCGTACGAGCAGTACTTC. This translates into CASSQRESYEQYF.

This chain joins TRBV7-6 and TRBJ2-1; either TRBD1 or TRBD2 may fit D (5 bases each). V was trimmed by 4 bases and J by 5 bases, leaving 15 bases between them. CDR3 size: 15 residues. Looked up from germline, CDR1 is SGHVS and CDR2 is FNYEAQ. The DNA for the CDR3 is TGTGCCAGCAGCTCCGGGGCCTTCCCCCACAATGAGCAGTTCTTC. This sequence encodes CASSSGAFPHNEQFF.